This TCR beta chain stems from a study of blood T cell repertoires in COVID-19. This CDR3 region has 14 residues. Germline CDR1 and CDR2: SGHTA and FQGNSA. The junction had 3 bases not matched to a gene; V was cut back by 5 bases and J by 4 bases. Only in-frame clones appear in the TCRdb table, and some are missing; sequencing was by immunoSEQ multiplex PCR. The data contain about 300,000 clones, over 75% of them singletons. Sequenced: peripheral blood. The chain recombines TRBV7-2 with TRBJ2-3, with 10 bases aligning to TRBD2. The origin of this receptor is a woman in her 30s with COVID-19, enrolled during active disease. Here the CDR3 reads CASSPLAGADTQYF. The CDR3 DNA sequence: TGTGCCAGCAGCCCTCTAGCGGGAGCAGATACGCAGTATTTT. Full variable domain (missing parts from reference TRBV7-2 and TRBJ2-3): GAGVSQSPSNKVTEKGKDVELRCDPISGHTALYWYRQSLGQGLEFLIYFQGNSAPDKSGLPSDRFSAERTGGSVSTLTIQRTQQEDSAVYLCASSPLAGADTQYFGPGTRLTVL.